This TCR beta chain was documented in a study of blood T cells in healthy people across ages. General study findings and limits: In these data, TCR beta diversity tracked strongly with naive T cell percentage.

A remark on this clonotype: The antigen remains undetermined.

The second PCR ran about 6 to 12 cycles with a sample-barcoded 5' primer and J-beta primers. TCRdb called the 5' RACE reads again in MiXCR, with one record for every CDR3 protein. The sample includes around 1,000,000 distinct CDR3 sequences, approximately 25% of them seen just once. CDR3 size: 15 residues. V was pared by 8 bases and J by 0 bases, with 11 bases between. Germline V gene data show CDR1 as SNHLY and CDR2 as FYNNEI. The same sample was also studied in work on T cells of mothers and their children. Turning to that study: The donors comprised about six children and their three healthy Caucasian mothers. According to the study, all extracted RNA entered cDNA synthesis at around 1.6 ug per 15 ul. A second PCR was performed with the M1S primer. This primer added sample barcodes and 2-4 random nucleotides.

The sequence was collected from a girl aged 2-10 years in good health. The sequencing sample was made of blood. The chain recombines TRBV2 with TRBJ2-6, with a tentative D call TRBD1 (5 bases). The chain's CDR3 is CASWGSISGANVLTF. Here the CDR3 DNA reads TGTGCCAGCTGGGGCAGCATCTCTGGGGCCAACGTCCTGACTTTC. Together with reference TRBV2 and TRBJ2-6, the CDR3 gives the full variable domain: EPEVTQTPSHQVTQMGQEVILRCVPISNHLYFYWYRQILGQKVEFLVSFYNNEISEKSEIFDDQFSVERPDGSNFTLKIRSTKLEDSAMYFCASWGSISGANVLTFGAGSRLTVL.